This section outlines one T cell receptor beta chain sequence together with its context. From germline, CDR1 is MRHNA and CDR2 SNTAGT. V dropped 5 bases and J dropped 6; count of bases not matched to a gene: 5. CDR3 length: 15 residues. The sample comes from a study of blood T cell repertoires in COVID-19. Study in general: Samples came from the United States, Italy and Spain, spanning acute and convalescent COVID-19. The cDNA or gDNA used as material had been derived from T cells, B-cell-depleted T cells, or PBMCs.

In the authors' workflow: Reference gene primer amplification gave estimated nucleated cell counts. The data were produced by immunoSEQ multiplex PCR, yet TCRdb's version contains in-frame clones alone and is incomplete. V, J and clone size were drawn from that table, and D and trimming were deduced from the DNA. The sample records over 150,000 clones, more than 80% being singletons. The TCR sequence derives from a man aged 50-60 years with acute or convalescent COVID-19. The chain links TRBV6-4 to TRBJ2-2; 11 nucleotides agree with TRBD1. The source material was peripheral blood. CDR3 loop: CASSSGQGASGELFF. Written as DNA, the CDR3 is TGTGCCAGCAGTTCCGGACAGGGGGCATCCGGGGAGCTGTTTTTT.